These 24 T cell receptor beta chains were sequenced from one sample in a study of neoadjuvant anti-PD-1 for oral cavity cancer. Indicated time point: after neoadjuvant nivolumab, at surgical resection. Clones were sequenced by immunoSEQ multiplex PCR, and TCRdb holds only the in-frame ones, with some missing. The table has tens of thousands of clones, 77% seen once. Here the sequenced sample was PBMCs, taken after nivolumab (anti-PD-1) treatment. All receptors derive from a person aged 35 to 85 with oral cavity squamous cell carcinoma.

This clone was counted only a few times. This CDR3 is CATFGWGQNYYGYTF. In DNA, the CDR3 is TGTGCCACCTTCGGTTGGGGACAGAACTACTATGGCTACACCTTC. This chain connects TRBV28 to TRBJ1-2, with TRBD1 matching over 7 bases. Germline V gives CDR1 MDHEN, CDR2 SYDVKM. V was clipped by 10 bases and J by 3 bases; unmatched bases: 14. This CDR3 has 15 amino acids.

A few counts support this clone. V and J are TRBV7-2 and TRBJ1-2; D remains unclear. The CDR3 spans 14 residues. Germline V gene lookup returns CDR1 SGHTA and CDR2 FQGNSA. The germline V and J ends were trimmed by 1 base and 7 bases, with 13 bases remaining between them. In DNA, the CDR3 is TGTGCCAGCAGCTTAGGAAGAGGGCAGGTTGGCTACACCTTC. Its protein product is CASSLGRGQVGYTF.

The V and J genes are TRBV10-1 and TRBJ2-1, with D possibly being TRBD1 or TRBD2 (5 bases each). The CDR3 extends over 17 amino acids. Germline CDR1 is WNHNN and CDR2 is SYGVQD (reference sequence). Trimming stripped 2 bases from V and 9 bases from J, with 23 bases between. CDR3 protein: CASSERSTGSGAGEQFF. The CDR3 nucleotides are TGCGCCAGCAGTGAGAGGTCGACTGGGTCCGGGGCTGGTGAGCAGTTCTTC.

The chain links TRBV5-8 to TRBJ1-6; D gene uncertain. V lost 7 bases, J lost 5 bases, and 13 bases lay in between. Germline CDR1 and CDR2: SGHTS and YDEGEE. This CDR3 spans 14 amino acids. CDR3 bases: TGTGCCAGCGGATTTATGGTAGATAATTCACCCCTCCACTTT. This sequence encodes CASGFMVDNSPLHF. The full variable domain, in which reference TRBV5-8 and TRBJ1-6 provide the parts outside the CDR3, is EAGVTQSPTHLIKTRGQQATLRCSPISGHTSVYWYQQALGLGLQFLLWYDEGEERNRGNFPPRFSGRQFPNYSSELNVNALELEDSALYLCASGFMVDNSPLHFGNGTRLTVT.

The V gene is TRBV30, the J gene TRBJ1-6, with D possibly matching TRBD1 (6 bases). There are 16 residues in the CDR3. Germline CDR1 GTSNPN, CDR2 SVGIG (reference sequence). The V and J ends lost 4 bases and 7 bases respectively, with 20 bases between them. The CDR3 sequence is CAWTTKSGGGNSPLHF. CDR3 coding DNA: TGTGCCTGGACCACCAAAAGTGGGGGCGGGAATTCACCCCTCCACTTT.

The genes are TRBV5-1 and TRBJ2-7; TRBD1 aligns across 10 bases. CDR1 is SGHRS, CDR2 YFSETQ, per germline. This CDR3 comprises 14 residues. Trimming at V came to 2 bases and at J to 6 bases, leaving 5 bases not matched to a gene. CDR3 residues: CASSFGTGDAEQYF. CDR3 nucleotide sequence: TGCGCCAGCAGCTTCGGGACAGGGGATGCCGAGCAGTACTTC.

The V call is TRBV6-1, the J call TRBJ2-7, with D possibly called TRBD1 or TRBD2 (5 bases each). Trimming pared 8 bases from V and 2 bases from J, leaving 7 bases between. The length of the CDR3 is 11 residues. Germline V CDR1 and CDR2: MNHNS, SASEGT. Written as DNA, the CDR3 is TGTGCCAGCTGGGGGACCTACGAGCAGTACTTC. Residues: CASWGTYEQYF.

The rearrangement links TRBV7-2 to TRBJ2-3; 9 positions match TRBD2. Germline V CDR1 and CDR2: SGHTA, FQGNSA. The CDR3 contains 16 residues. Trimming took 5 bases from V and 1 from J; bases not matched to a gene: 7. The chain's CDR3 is CASSPSGGSRTDTQYF. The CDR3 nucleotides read TGTGCCAGCAGCCCCAGCGGGGGGTCTCGCACAGATACGCAGTATTTT.

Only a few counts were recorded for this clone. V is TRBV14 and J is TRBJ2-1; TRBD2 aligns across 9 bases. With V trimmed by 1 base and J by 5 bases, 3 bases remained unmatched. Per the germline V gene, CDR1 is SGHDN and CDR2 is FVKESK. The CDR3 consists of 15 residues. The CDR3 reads CASSQAAGGNNEQFF. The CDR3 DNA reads TGTGCCAGCAGCCAAGCAGCGGGGGGAAACAATGAGCAGTTCTTC.

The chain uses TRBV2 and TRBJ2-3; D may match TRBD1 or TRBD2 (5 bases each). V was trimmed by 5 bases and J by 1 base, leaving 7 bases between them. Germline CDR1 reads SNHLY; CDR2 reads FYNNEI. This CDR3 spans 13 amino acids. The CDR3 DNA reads TGTGCCAGCAGTCTGGGGGGCACAGATACGCAGTATTTT. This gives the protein CASSLGGTDTQYF.

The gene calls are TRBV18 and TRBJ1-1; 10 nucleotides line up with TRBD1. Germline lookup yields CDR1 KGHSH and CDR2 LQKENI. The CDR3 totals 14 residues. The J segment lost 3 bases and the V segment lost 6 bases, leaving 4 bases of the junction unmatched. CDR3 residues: CASSGTGADTEAFF. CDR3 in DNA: TGTGCCAGCTCGGGGACAGGGGCGGACACTGAAGCTTTCTTT.

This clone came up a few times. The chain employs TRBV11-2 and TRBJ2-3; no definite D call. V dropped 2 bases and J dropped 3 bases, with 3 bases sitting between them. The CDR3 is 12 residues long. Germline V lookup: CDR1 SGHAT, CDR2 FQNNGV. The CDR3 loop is CASSLWTDTQYF. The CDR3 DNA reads TGTGCCAGCAGCTTATGGACAGATACGCAGTATTTT.

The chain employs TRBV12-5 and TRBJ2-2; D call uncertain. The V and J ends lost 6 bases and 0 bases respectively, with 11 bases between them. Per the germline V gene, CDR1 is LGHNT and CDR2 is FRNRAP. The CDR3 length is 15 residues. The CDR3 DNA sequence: TGTGCTAGTGGGGGCAGGCCCGCGAACACCGGGGAGCTGTTTTTT. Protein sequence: CASGGRPANTGELFF.

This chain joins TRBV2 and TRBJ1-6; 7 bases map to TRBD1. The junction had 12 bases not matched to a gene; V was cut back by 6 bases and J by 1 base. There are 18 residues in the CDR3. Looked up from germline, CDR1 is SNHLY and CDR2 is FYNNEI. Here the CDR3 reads CASSMGQGERSYNSPLHF. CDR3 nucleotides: TGTGCCAGCAGCATGGGGCAGGGGGAGAGGTCCTATAATTCACCCCTCCACTTT.

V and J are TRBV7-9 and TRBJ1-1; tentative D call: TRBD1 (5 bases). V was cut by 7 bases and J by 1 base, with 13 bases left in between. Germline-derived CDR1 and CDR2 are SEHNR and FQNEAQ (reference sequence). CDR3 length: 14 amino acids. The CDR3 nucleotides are TGTGCCAGCACCTCAGGGTTAGCGAACACTGAAGCTTTCTTT. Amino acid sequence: CASTSGLANTEAFF.

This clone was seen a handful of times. The CDR3 DNA reads as TGCGCCAGCAGTCCTCACTCCTACGAGCAGTACTTC. This translates into CASSPHSYEQYF. The gene calls are TRBV10-2 and TRBJ2-7, with D unresolved. From germline, CDR1 is WSHSY and CDR2 SAAADI. Deletions cut 5 bases from V and 0 bases from J, with 5 bases between. This CDR3 is 12 amino acids long.

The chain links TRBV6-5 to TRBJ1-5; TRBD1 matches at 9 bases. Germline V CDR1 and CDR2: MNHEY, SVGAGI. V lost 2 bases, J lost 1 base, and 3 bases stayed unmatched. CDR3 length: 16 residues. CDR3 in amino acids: CASSYGDRESNQPQHF. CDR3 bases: TGTGCCAGCAGTTACGGGGACAGGGAGAGCAATCAGCCCCAGCATTTT.

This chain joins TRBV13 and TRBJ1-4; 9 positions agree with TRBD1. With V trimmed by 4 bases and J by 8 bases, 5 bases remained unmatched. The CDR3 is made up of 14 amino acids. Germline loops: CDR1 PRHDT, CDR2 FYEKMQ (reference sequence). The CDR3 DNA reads TGTGCCAGCAGCTGGCGACAGGGGGGCGAAAAACTGTTTTTT. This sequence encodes CASSWRQGGEKLFF.

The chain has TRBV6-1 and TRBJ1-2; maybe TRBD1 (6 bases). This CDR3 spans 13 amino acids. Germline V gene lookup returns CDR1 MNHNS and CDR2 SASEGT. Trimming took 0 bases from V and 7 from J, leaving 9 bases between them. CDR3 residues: CASSEATGIGYTF. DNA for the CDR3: TGTGCCAGCAGTGAAGCGACAGGAATTGGCTACACCTTC.

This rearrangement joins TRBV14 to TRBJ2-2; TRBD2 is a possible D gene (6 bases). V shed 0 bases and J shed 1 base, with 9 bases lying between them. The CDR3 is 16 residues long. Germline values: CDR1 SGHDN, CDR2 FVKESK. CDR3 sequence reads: CASSQDWGVNTGELFF. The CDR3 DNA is TGTGCCAGCAGCCAAGATTGGGGGGTGAACACCGGGGAGCTGTTTTTT.

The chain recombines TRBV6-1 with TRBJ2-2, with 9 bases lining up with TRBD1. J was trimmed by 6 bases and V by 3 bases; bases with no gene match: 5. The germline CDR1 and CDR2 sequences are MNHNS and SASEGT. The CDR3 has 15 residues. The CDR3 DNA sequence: TGTGCCAGCAGTGACGGGACAGGGAGGGCCGGGGAGCTGTTTTTT. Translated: CASSDGTGRAGELFF.

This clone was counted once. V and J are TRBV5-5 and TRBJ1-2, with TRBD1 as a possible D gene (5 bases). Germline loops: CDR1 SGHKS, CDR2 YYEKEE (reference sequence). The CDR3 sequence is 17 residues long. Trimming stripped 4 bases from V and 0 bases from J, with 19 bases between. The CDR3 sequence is CASSPVPGPRSNYGYTF. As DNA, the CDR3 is TGTGCCAGCAGCCCCGTTCCAGGGCCTAGGTCTAACTATGGCTACACCTTC. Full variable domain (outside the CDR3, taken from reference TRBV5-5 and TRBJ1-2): DAGVTQSPTHLIKTRGQQVTLRCSPISGHKSVSWYQQVLGQGPQFIFQYYEKEERGRGNFPDRFSARQFPNYSSELNVNALLLGDSALYLCASSPVPGPRSNYGYTFGSGTRLTVV.

The chain's CDR3 is CASSPGTHSYNEQFF. Here the CDR3 DNA reads TGTGCCAGCAGCCCAGGGACACATTCCTACAATGAGCAGTTCTTC. This chain uses TRBV14 with TRBJ2-1, with D maybe TRBD1 (6 bases). CDR1 is SGHDN and CDR2 is FVKESK in the germline V gene. This CDR3 is built from 15 residues. Trimming removed 4 bases at V and 1 base at J, with 11 bases between.

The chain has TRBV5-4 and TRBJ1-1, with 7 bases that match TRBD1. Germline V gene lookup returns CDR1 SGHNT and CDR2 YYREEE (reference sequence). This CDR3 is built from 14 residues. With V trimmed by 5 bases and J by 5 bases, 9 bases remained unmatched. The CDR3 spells CASRLAGGRTEAFF. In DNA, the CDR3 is TGTGCCAGCAGGCTTGCAGGGGGGAGAACTGAAGCTTTCTTT.